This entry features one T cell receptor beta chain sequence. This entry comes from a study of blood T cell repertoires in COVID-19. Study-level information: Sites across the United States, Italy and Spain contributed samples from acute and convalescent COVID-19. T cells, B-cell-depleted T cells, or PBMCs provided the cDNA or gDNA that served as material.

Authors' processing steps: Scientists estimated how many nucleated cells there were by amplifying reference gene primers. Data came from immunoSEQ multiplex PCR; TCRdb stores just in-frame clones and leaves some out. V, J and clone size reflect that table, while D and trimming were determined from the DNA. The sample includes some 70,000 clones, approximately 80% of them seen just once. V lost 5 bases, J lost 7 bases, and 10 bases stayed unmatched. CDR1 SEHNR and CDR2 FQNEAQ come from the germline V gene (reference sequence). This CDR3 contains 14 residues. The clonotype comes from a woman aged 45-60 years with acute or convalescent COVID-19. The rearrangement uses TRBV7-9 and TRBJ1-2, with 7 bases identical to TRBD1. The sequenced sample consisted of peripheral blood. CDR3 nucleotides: TGTGCCAGCAGCCCAGACAGGGACCTGGGTGGCTACACCTTC. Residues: CASSPDRDLGGYTF. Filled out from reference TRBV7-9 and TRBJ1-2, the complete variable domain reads DTGVSQNPRHKITKRGQNVTFRCDPISEHNRLYWYRQTLGQGPEFLTYFQNEAQLEKSRLLSDRFSAERPKGSFSTLEIQRTEQGDSAMYLCASSPDRDLGGYTFGSGTRLTVV.